The clone carrying this T cell receptor beta chain was seen at least ten times. The data originate from a study of T cell repertoires in cytomegalovirus infection. TCRdb independently ran MiXCR on the reads; one entry per CDR3 protein. The repertoire holds around 450,000 distinct CDR3 sequences, approximately 33% seen once, with about an eighth in the top ten. After removal of 1 base from V and 6 bases from J, the junction contained 4 bases not matched to a gene. CDR1 and CDR2 (germline): SGHTA, FQGNSA. This CDR3 is 15 amino acids long. This chain links TRBV7-2 with TRBJ2-1, with 9 bases aligning to TRBD2. This TCR was recovered from a human donor in good health (CMV status not recorded). Some clones in this sample may be carry-over from other donors' samples. Sequenced: PBMCs. CDR3 sequence: CASSLVGGGANEQFF. The CDR3 DNA sequence: TGTGCCAGCAGCTTAGTTGGCGGGGGGGCCAATGAGCAGTTCTTC.